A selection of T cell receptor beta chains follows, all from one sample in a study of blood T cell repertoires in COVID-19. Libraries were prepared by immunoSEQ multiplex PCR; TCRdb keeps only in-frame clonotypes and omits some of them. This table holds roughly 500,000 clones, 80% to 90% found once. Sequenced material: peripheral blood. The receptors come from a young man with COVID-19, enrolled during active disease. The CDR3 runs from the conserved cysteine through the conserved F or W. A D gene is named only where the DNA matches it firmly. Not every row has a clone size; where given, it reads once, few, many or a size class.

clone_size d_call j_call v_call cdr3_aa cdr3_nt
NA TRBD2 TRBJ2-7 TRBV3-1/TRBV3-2 CASSRGGSEYEQYF TGTGCCAGCAGCCGTGGCGGGAGTGAGTACGAGCAGTACTTC
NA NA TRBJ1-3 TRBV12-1 CASSTQGAENSGNTIYF TGTGCCAGCAGCACACAGGGGGCCGAGAACTCTGGAAACACCATATATTTT
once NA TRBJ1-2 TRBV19 CASSIRAVNYGYTF TGTGCCAGTAGTATCAGGGCGGTAAACTATGGCTACACCTTC
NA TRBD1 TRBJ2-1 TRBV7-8 CASSLAGQGAYNEQFF TGTGCCAGCAGCCTGGCGGGACAGGGGGCTTACAATGAGCAGTTCTTC
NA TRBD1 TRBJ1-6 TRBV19 CASSRMQGDSPLHF TGTGCCAGTAGCCGGATGCAGGGGGATTCACCCCTCCACTTT
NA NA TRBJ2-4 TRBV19 CASSIEGLAKNIQYF TGTGCCAGTAGTATCGAGGGTCTAGCCAAAAACATTCAGTACTTC
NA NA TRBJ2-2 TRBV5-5 CASSGGSNPNTGELFF TGTGCCAGCAGCGGGGGGTCCAACCCGAACACCGGGGAGCTGTTTTTT
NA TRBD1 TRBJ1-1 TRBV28 CASSLGQSPEAFF TGTGCCAGCAGTCTGGGACAGTCCCCTGAAGCTTTCTTT
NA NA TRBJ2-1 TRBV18 CASSPAGGYNEQFF TGTGCCAGCTCACCTGCCGGGGGCTACAATGAGCAGTTCTTC
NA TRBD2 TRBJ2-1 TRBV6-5 CASSLTGTSLNEQFF TGTGCCAGCAGTCTCACCGGGACTAGTCTCAATGAGCAGTTCTTC
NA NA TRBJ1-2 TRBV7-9 CASSKPPGGSNTF TGTGCCAGCAGCAAACCCCCCGGGGGTAGCAACACCTTC
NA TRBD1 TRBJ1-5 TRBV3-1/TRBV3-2 CASSQKTGGNQPQHF TGTGCCAGCAGCCAAAAGACAGGGGGCAATCAGCCCCAGCATTTT
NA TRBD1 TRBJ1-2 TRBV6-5 CASSYRTGDYGYTF TGTGCCAGCAGTTACCGGACAGGGGACTATGGCTACACCTTC
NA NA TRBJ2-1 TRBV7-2 CASSLERGYNEQFF TGTGCCAGCAGCTTAGAGCGCGGTTACAATGAGCAGTTCTTC
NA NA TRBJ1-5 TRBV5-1 CASSYGDIQGGQPQHF TGCGCCAGCAGCTACGGGGACATACAGGGCGGTCAGCCCCAGCATTTT
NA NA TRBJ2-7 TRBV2 CASSGREQYF TGTGCCAGCAGTGGTCGCGAGCAGTACTTC
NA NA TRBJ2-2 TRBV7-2 CASSLEPARTNTGELFF TGTGCCAGCAGCTTAGAGCCAGCTAGGACGAACACCGGGGAGCTGTTTTTT
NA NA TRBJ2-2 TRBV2 CASSNTGNGELFF TGTGCCAGCAGTAATACAGGGAACGGGGAGCTGTTTTTT
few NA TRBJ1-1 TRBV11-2 CASSLGRNTEAFF TGTGCCAGCAGTCTGGGGAGGAACACTGAAGCTTTCTTT
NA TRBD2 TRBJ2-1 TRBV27 CASSPIPGLVVQFF TGTGCCAGCAGTCCGATTCCGGGACTAGTGGTGCAGTTCTTC
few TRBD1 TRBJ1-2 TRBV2 CATKGLSGGYGYTF TGTGCCACCAAGGGCCTCTCAGGGGGATATGGCTACACCTTC
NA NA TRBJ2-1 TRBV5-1 CASSLGPGAYNEQFF TGCGCCAGCAGCTTGGGGCCGGGGGCCTACAATGAGCAGTTCTTC
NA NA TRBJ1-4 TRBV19 CANQRVDEKLFF TGTGCCAACCAACGGGTAGACGAAAAACTGTTTTTT
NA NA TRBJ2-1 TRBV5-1 CASSQEEAGSGNEQFF TGCGCCAGCAGCCAGGAAGAAGCGGGTTCTGGTAATGAGCAGTTCTTC
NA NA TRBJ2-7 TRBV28 CASSGGNLYEQYF TGTGCCAGCAGTGGGGGGAACTTGTACGAGCAGTACTTC
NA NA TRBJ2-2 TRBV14 CASSQDWGGLIPGELFF TGTGCCAGCAGCCAAGATTGGGGGGGCCTGATTCCCGGGGAGCTGTTTTTT
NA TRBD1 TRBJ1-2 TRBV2 CASSTIIQGAVGYTF TGTGCCAGCAGCACTATAATACAGGGGGCGGTTGGTTACACCTTC